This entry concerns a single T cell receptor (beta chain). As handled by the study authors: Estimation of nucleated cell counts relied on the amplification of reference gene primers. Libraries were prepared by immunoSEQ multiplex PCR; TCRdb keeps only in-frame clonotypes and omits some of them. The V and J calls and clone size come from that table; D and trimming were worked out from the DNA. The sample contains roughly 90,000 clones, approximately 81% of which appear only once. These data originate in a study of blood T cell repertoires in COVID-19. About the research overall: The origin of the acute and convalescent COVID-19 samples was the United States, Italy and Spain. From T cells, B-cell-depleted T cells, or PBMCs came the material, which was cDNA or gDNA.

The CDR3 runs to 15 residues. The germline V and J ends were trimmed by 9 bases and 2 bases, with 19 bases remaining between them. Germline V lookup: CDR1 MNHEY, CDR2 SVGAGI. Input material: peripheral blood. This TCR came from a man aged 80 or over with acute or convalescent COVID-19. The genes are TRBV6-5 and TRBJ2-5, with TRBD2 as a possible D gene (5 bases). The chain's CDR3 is CASRPGIRGQETQYF. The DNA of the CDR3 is TGTGCCAGTAGACCGGGCATACGAGGGCAAGAGACCCAGTACTTC.